Each of the 5 T cell receptor beta chains below was sequenced from the same sample in a study of cytomegalovirus exposure and HLA in healthy donors. The study ran its PCR with 60 Vbeta and 13 Jbeta primers. The data were produced by immunoSEQ multiplex PCR, yet TCRdb's version contains in-frame clones alone and is incomplete. The sample consists of around 200,000 clones, about four fifths of them appearing once. The sequencing sample was made of PBMCs. The receptor source for this set is a man aged 50-59 years in good health and CMV-seronegative.

This clone was observed a single time. The chain recombines TRBV7-8 with TRBJ1-6, with D perhaps TRBD1 (5 bases). CDR1 and CDR2 from the germline V gene are SGHVS and FQNEAQ. V lost 1 base to trimming and J lost 7 bases, with 5 bases between them. CDR3 length equals 13 residues. The CDR3 nucleotides are TGTGCCAGCAGCTTAGAGGGGAATTCACCCCTCCACTTT. It yields the protein CASSLEGNSPLHF.

This rearrangement joins TRBV5-4 to TRBJ1-6; D call uncertain. The CDR3 loop spans 15 amino acids. V dropped 1 base and J dropped 7 bases, with 12 bases sitting between them. Looked up from germline, CDR1 is SGHNT and CDR2 is YYREEE (reference sequence). CDR3 coding DNA: TGTGCCAGCAGCTTGTCAGGTCTTGGGAATTCACCCCTCCACTTT. Translation: CASSLSGLGNSPLHF. Complete variable domain (other parts from reference TRBV5-4 and TRBJ1-6): ETGVTQSPTHLIKTRGQQVTLRCSSQSGHNTVSWYQQALGQGPQFIFQYYREEENGRGNFPPRFSGLQFPNYSSELNVNALELDDSALYLCASSLSGLGNSPLHFGNGTRLTVT.

The chain couples TRBV9 to TRBJ1-1; maybe TRBD1 (5 bases). The V gene's germline CDR1 is SGDLS and CDR2 YYNGEE. The CDR3 has 15 amino acids. V shed 4 bases and J shed 1 base, with 14 bases lying between them. The CDR3 protein is CASSLNGHPNTEAFF. The CDR3 DNA reads as TGTGCCAGCAGCCTTAACGGACACCCGAACACTGAAGCTTTCTTT.

The chain couples TRBV19 to TRBJ2-3, with 7 bases aligning to TRBD1. After removal of 4 bases from V and 6 bases from J, the junction contained 10 bases not matched to a gene. The length of the CDR3 is 15 residues. Germline V gene sequence: CDR1 LNHDA, CDR2 SQIVND (reference sequence). The CDR3 DNA follows: TGTGCCAGTAGTACGGGACAGCCCCGGCCCGATACGCAGTATTTT. Protein product: CASSTGQPRPDTQYF.

The CDR3 region has the DNA TGTGCCAGCAGCGAGACTAGCGGGAGGGGCTACAATGAGCAGTTCTTC. This translates into CASSETSGRGYNEQFF. The chain is built from TRBV9 and TRBJ2-1; 14 positions agree with TRBD2. The CDR3 runs 16 residues. With 3 bases clipped from V and 3 bases from J, the junction kept 2 bases outside the gene matches. CDR1 is SGDLS, CDR2 YYNGEE, per germline.